The source of this TCR beta chain is a study of shared clonotypes between healthy human individuals. Study as a whole: Per donor, CD8 memory used one plate, CD8 naive used two, CD4 memory used three and CD4 naive used three. Study conclusions and caveats: Naive subsets, compared against memory subsets, generally had larger estimated richness values. Generation probabilities were higher for clonotypes shared across all four sorted-subset donors than for unshared ones.

Comment on this clone: What it recognizes is unknown.

Germline CDR1 reads KGHSH; CDR2 reads LQKENI. CDR3 size: 15 residues. V lost 8 bases to trimming and J lost 1 base; unmatched junction nucleotides: 10. Clones were read by immunoSEQ multiplex PCR, and TCRdb kept only the in-frame ones, dropping some. This sample has 2 million to 2.5 million clones, with over 85% found just once. Sequences were obtained from naive CD4+ T cells from PBMCs. Subset here: CD45RA+ positively selected. The chain uses TRBV18 and TRBJ1-1, with 7 bases matching TRBD1. The clonotype was recovered from a man aged 18 to 30 in good health. Some clones in this sample may be carry-over from other donors' samples. This CDR3 is CASSFGQASNTEAFF. In nucleotides, the CDR3 is TGTGCCAGCAGTTTCGGACAGGCCTCGAACACTGAAGCTTTCTTT. Together with reference TRBV18 and TRBJ1-1, the CDR3 gives the full variable domain: NAGVMQNPRHLVRRRGQEARLRCSPMKGHSHVYWYRQLPEEGLKFMVYLQKENIIDESGMPKERFSAEFPKEGPSILRIQQVVRGDSAAYFCASSFGQASNTEAFFGQGTRLTVV.